This TCR beta chain derives from a study of cytomegalovirus exposure and HLA in healthy donors. Study-level results: The investigators catalogued 150 to 200 TCR beta chains as cytomegalovirus-associated.

CDR3 length equals 16 residues. Germline V gives CDR1 LNHDA, CDR2 SQIVND (reference sequence). After removal of 5 bases from V and 3 bases from J, the junction contained 9 bases not matched to a gene. Concerning this clone itself: Its antigen is still unknown.

Using immunoSEQ multiplex PCR, the repertoire was profiled, and TCRdb retains in-frame clones only, with some absent. Among some 170,000 clones listed, about 82% were seen once. The clonotype was recovered from a young man in good health and CMV-seropositive. The sequencing input was PBMCs. This rearrangement joins TRBV19 to TRBJ2-2; 7 nucleotides match TRBD2. CDR3 sequence: CASSRSGLGDTGELFF. DNA for the CDR3: TGTGCCAGTAGTCGTTCCGGACTAGGGGACACCGGGGAGCTGTTTTTT.